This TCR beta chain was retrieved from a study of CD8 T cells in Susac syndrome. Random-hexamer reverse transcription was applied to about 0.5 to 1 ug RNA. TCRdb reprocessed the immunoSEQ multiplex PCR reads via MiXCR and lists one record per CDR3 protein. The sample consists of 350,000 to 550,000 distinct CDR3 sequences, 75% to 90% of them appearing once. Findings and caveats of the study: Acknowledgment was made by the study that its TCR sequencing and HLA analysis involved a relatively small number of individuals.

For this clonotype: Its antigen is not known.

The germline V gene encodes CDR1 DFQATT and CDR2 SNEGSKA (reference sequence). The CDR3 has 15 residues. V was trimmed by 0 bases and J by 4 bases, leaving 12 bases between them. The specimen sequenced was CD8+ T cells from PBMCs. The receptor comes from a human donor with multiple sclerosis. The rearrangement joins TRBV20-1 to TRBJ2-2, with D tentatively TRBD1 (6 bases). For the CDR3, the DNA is TGCAGTGCTAGAGACGGACAGATCCGCACCGGGGAGCTGTTTTTT. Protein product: CSARDGQIRTGELFF.